The sequence of this T cell receptor beta chain was determined in a study of T cells in Graves' hyperthyroidism and ophthalmopathy. RNA transcripts served as the template for amplifying TCR beta CDR3 regions. Initially, a first-round RT-PCR of the TCR CDR3 employed the HTBI primer set. MiXCR, run by TCRdb on the multiplex PCR reads, gives a single entry per CDR3 protein. The sample carries around 400,000 distinct CDR3 sequences, about 25% recorded once. From germline, CDR1 is DFQATT and CDR2 SNEGSKA (reference sequence). Trimming took 6 bases from V and 3 from J; bases not matched to a gene: 11. CDR3 size: 17 residues.

V and J are TRBV20-1 and TRBJ2-4; 13 bases agree with TRBD2. Input material: blood. The clonotype comes from a man between 50 and 59 years old with Graves' hyperthyroidism. CDR3 residues: CSAPRGLAGAGKNIQYF. The CDR3 coding sequence is TGCAGTGCACCCCGAGGACTAGCGGGAGCGGGCAAAAACATTCAGTACTTC.